This entry is about one T cell receptor beta chain. This sample stems from a study of glioma-infiltrating T cells after dendritic cell vaccination. The CDR3 consists of 16 residues. CDR1 and CDR2 (germline): SGHTA, FQGNSA. The trim removed 4 bases at V and 4 bases at J, leaving 6 bases unmatched. Generated by immunoSEQ multiplex PCR, the TCRdb table keeps only in-frame clones and is missing some. The sample has 2,500 to 3,000 clones, almost 85% seen once. Time point given: after dendritic cell vaccination, including at tumor progression/relapse. Dendritic cells derived from monocytes and pulsed with autologous tumor lysate formed the vaccine. Between the early 2000s and the early 2010s, patients got autologous tumor lysate-pulsed dendritic cell vaccines.

Sequencing was performed on tumor tissue, taken after dendritic cell vaccination. The V gene is TRBV7-2, the J gene TRBJ2-3, with 12 bases fitting TRBD2. The clonotype comes from a human donor with glioblastoma. This chain's CDR3 is CASSSQASGGADTQYF. CDR3 nucleotide sequence: TGTGCCAGCAGCTCCCAGGCTAGCGGGGGGGCAGATACGCAGTATTTT.